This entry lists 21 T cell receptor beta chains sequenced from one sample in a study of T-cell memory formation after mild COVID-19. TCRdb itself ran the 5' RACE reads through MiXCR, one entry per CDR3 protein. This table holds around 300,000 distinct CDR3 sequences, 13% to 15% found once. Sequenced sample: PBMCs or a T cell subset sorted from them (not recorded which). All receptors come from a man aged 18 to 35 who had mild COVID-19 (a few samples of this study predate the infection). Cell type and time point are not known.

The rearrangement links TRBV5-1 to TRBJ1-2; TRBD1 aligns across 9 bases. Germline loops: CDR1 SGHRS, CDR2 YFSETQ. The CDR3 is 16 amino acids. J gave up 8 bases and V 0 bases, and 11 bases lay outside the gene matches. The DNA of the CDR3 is TGCGCCAGCAGCTTGGAAGGACAGGGGCCCCTTGGCGGCTACACCTTC. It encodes CASSLEGQGPLGGYTF.

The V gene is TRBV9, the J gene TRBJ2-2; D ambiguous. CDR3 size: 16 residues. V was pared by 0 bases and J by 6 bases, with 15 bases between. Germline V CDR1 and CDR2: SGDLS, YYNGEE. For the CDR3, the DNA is TGTGCCAGCAGCGTAGCTACAAGCCCCCGCTCCGGGGAGCTGTTTTTT. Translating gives CASSVATSPRSGELFF.

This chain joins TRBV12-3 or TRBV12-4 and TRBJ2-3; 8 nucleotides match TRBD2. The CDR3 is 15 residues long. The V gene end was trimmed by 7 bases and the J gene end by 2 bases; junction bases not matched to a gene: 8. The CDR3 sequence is CASTHSGGFTDTQYF. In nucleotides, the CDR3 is TGTGCCAGCACCCACAGCGGGGGATTCACAGATACGCAGTATTTT.

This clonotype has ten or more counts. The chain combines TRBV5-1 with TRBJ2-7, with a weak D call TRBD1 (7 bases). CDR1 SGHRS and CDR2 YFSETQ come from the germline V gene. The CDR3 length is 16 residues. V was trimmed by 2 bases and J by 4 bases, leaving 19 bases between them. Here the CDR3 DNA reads TGCGCCAGCAGCTTTGGGGGGTCGACAGGGCAGTACGAGCAGTACTTC. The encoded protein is CASSFGGSTGQYEQYF.

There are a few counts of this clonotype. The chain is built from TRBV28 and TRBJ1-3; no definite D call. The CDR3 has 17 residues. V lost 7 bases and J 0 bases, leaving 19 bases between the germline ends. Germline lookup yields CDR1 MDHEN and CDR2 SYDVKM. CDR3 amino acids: CASTQLGEGPSGNTIYF. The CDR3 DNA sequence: TGTGCCAGCACCCAATTGGGAGAAGGTCCCTCTGGAAACACCATATATTTT.

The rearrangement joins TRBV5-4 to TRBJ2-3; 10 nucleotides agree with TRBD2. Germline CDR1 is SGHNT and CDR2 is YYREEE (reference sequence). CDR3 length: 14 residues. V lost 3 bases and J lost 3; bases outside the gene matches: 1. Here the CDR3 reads CASSSLAGTDTQYF. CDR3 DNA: TGTGCCAGCAGCTCACTAGCGGGGACAGATACGCAGTATTTT.

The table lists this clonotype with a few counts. The CDR3 region has the DNA TGTGCCAGCAGAATAGGGGTTCAAGAGACCCAGTACTTC. Protein sequence: CASRIGVQETQYF. The rearrangement joins TRBV12-3 or TRBV12-4 to TRBJ2-5; D is possibly TRBD1 (5 bases). V shed 6 bases and J shed 2 bases, with 10 bases lying between them. The CDR3 sequence is 13 residues long.

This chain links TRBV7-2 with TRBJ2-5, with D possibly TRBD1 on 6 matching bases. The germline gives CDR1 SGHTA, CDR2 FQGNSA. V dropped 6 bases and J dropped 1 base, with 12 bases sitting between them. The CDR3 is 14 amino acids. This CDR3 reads CASSSDRLQETQYF. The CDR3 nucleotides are TGTGCCAGCAGTTCGGACAGACTCCAAGAGACCCAGTACTTC.

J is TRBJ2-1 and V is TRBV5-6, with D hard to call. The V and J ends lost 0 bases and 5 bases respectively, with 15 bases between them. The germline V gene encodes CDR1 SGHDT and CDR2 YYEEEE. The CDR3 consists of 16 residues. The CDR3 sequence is CASSLVGLEANNEQFF. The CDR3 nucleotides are TGTGCCAGCAGCTTGGTTGGGCTAGAGGCCAACAATGAGCAGTTCTTC.

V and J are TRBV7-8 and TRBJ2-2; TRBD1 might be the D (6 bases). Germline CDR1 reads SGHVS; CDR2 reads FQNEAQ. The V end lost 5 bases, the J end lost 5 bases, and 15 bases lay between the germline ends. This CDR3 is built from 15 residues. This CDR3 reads CASSPQGHPTGELFF. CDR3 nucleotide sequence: TGTGCCAGCAGCCCCCAGGGACATCCAACCGGGGAGCTGTTTTTT.

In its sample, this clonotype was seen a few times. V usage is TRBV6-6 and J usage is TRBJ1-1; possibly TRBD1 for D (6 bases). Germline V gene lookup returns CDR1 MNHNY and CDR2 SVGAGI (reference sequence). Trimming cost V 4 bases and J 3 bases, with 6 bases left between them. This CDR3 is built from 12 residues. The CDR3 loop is CASSWTDTEAFF. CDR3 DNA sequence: TGTGCCAGCAGTTGGACAGACACTGAAGCTTTCTTT.

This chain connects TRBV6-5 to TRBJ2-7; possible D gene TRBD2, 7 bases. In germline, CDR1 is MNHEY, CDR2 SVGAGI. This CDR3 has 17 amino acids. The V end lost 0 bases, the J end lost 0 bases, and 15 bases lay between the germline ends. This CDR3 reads CASSYSYGGASSYEQYF. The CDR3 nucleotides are TGTGCCAGCAGTTACTCCTATGGGGGGGCCAGCTCCTACGAGCAGTACTTC.

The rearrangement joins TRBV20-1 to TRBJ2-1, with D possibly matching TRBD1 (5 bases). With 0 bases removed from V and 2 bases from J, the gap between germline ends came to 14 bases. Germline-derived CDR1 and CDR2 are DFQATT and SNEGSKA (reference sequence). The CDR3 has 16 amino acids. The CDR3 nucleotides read TGCAGTGCTAGAGATCCAAGGGGAAGGGCCTACAATGAGCAGTTCTTC. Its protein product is CSARDPRGRAYNEQFF.

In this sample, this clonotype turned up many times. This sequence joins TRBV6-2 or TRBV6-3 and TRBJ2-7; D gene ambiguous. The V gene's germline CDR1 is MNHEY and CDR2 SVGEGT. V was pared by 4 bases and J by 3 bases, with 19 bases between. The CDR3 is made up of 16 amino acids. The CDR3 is CASSSPDLTRYYEQYF. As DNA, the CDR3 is TGTGCCAGCAGTTCCCCGGATCTGACCCGGTACTACGAGCAGTACTTC.

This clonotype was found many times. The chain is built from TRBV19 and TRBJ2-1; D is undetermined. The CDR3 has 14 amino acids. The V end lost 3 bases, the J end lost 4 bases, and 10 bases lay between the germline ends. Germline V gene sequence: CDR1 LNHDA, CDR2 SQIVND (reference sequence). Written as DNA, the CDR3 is TGTGCCAGTAGTATTACACAGAGATACAATGAGCAGTTCTTC. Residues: CASSITQRYNEQFF.

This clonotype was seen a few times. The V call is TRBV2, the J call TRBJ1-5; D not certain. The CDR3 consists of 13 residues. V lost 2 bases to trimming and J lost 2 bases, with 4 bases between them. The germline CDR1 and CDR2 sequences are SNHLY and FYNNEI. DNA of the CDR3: TGTGCCAGCAGTGAATCCGGCAATCAGCCCCAGCATTTT. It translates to CASSESGNQPQHF.

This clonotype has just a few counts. CDR3 DNA sequence: TGCAGTGCTAGGTTAGGGGAGGATTCACCCCTCCACTTT. It codes for CSARLGEDSPLHF. The chain uses TRBV20-1 and TRBJ1-6, with a possible D match to TRBD1 (5 bases). V gave up 3 bases and J gave up 8 bases, with 11 bases separating them. CDR1 is DFQATT and CDR2 is SNEGSKA in the germline V gene (reference sequence). There are 13 residues in the CDR3.

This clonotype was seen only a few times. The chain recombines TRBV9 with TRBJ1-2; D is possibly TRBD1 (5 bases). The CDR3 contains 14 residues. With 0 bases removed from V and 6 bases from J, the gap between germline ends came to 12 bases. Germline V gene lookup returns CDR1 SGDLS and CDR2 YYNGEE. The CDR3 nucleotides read TGTGCCAGCAGCGTAGCAGCAGGGAGGGATGGCTACACCTTC. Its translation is CASSVAAGRDGYTF.

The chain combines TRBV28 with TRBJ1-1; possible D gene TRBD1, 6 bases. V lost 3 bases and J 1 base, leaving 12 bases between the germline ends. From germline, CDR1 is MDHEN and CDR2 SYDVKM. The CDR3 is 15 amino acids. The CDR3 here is CASSFRGGGNTEAFF. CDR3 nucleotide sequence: TGTGCCAGCAGTTTCAGGGGTGGCGGGAACACTGAAGCTTTCTTT.

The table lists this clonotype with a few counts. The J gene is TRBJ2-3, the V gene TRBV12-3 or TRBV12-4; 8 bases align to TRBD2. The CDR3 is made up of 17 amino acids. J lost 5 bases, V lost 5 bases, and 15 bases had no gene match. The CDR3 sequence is CASSQTFSAGGEDTQYF. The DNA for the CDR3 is TGTGCCAGCAGTCAAACCTTCTCTGCGGGGGGCGAAGATACGCAGTATTTT.

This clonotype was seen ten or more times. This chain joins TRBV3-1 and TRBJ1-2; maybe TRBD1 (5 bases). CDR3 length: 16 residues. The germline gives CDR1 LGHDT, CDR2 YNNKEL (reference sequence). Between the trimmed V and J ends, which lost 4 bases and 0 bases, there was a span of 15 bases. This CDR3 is CASSRSIGGANYGYTF. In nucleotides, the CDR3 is TGTGCCAGCAGCCGATCGATCGGGGGAGCTAACTATGGCTACACCTTC.